The clone carrying this T cell receptor (beta chain) was seen a few times. RNA transcripts yielded amplified TCR beta CDR3 regions. TCR CDR3 underwent first-round RT-PCR with the HTBI primer set. TCRdb re-called the multiplex PCR reads with MiXCR, one entry per CDR3 protein. The table has roughly 600,000 distinct CDR3 sequences, roughly 15% seen once. This record comes from a study of T cells in Graves' hyperthyroidism and ophthalmopathy. Germline V gene sequence: CDR1 SGDLS, CDR2 YYNGEE. The V end lost 0 bases, the J end lost 0 bases, and 10 bases lay between the germline ends. The CDR3 runs to 15 residues.

This chain connects TRBV9 to TRBJ2-7; tentative D call: TRBD2 (5 bases). The clonotype was recovered from a woman aged 45-59 years with Graves' ophthalmopathy. Input material: blood. The CDR3 protein is CASSVGTSSSYEQYF. The CDR3 DNA sequence: TGTGCCAGCAGCGTAGGGACTTCAAGCTCCTACGAGCAGTACTTC.